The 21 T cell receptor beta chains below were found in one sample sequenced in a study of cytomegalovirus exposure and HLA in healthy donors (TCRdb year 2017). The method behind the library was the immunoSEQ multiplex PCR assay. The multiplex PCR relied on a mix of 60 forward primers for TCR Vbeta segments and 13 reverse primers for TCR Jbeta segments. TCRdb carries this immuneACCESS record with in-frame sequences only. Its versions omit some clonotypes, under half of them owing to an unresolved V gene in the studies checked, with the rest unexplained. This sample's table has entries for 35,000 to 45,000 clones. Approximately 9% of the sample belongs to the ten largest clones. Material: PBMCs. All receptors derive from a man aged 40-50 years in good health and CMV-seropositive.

In DNA form, the CDR3 reads TGTGCCAGCAGCCAAGCCGGGACAGGGCTAGATACGCAGTATTTT. As protein: CASSQAGTGLDTQYF. This sequence joins TRBV14 and TRBJ2-3, with 9 bases lining up with TRBD1. Germline CDR1 reads SGHDN; CDR2 reads FVKESK. The CDR3 loop spans 15 amino acids. Germline trimming cut 1 base from V and 5 bases from J; bases unmatched to any gene: 4.

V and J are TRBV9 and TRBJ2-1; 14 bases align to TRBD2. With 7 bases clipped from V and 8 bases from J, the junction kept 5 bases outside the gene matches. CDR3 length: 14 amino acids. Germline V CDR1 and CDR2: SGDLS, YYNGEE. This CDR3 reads CASRRLAGGDEQFF. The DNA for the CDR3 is TGTGCCAGCCGGAGACTAGCGGGAGGGGATGAGCAGTTCTTC.

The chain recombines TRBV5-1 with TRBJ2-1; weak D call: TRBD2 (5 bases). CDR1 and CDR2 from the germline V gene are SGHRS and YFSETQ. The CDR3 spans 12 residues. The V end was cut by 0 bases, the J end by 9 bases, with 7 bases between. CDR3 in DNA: TGCGCCAGCAGCTTGGCAGGAGGTGAGCAGTTCTTC. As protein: CASSLAGGEQFF.

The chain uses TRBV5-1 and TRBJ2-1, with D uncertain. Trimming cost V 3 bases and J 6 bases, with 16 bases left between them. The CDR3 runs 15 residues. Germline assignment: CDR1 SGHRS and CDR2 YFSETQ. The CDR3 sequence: CASSWSFVSFNEQFF. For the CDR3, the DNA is TGCGCCAGCAGCTGGAGCTTCGTATCATTCAATGAGCAGTTCTTC.

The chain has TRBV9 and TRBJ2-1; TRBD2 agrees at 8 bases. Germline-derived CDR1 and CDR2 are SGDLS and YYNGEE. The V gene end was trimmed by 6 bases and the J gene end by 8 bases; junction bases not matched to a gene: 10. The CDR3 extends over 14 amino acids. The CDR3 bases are TGTGCCAGCACTAGGTCGGGAGCGGGGGATGAGCAGTTCTTC. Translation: CASTRSGAGDEQFF.

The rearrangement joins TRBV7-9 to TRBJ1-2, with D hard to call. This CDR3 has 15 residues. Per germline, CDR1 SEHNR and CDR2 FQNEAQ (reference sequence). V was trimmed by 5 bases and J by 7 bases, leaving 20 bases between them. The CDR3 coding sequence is TGTGCCAGCAGCACCTCCTTAGCGGGTTTCGGTGGCTACACCTTC. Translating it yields CASSTSLAGFGGYTF.

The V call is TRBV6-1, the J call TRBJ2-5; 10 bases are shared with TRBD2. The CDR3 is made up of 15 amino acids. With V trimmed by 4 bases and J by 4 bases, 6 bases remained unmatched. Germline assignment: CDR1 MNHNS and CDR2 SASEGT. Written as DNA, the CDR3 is TGTGCCAGCAGTGGAGCGGGAGGGCTCGCAGAGACCCAGTACTTC. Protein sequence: CASSGAGGLAETQYF.

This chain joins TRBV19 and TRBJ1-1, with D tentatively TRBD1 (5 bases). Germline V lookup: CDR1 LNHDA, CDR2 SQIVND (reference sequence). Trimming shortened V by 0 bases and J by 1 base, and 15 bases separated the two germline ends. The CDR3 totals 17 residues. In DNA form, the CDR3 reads TGTGCCAGTAGTATAGAGACCGGGGGATTCCAGAACACTGAAGCTTTCTTT. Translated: CASSIETGGFQNTEAFF.

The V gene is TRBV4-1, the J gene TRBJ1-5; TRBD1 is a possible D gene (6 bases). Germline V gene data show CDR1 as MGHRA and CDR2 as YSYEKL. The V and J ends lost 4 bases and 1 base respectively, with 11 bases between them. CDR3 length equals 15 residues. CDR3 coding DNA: TGCGCCAGCAGCCCTCAGGGGAAAAGCAATCAGCCCCAGCATTTT. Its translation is CASSPQGKSNQPQHF.

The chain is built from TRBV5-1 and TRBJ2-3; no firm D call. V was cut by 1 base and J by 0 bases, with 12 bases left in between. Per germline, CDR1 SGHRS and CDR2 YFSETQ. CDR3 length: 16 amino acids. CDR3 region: CASSLRRLVSTDTQYF. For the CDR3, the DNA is TGCGCCAGCAGCTTGCGACGCCTAGTCAGCACAGATACGCAGTATTTT.

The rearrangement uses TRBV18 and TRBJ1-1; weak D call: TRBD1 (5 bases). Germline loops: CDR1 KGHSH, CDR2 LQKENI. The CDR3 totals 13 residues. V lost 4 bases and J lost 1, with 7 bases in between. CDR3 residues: CASSHGQNTEAFF. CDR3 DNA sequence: TGTGCCAGCTCACACGGACAGAACACTGAAGCTTTCTTT.

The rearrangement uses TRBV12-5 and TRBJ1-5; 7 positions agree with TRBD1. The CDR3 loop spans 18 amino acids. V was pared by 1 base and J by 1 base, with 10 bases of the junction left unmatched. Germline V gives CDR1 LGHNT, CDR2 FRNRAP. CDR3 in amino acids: CASGLGLYGQVSNQPQHF. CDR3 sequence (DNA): TGTGCTAGTGGTTTGGGGCTTTACGGACAGGTCAGCAATCAGCCCCAGCATTTT.

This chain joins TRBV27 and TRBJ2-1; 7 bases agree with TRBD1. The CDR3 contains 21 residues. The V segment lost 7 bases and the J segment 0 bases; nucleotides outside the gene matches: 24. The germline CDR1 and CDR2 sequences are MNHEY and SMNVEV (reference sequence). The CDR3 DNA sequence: TGTGCCAGCACCATGAACCCCCCGGGACAGCTATTTGGGGGCTCCTACAATGAGCAGTTCTTC. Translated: CASTMNPPGQLFGGSYNEQFF.

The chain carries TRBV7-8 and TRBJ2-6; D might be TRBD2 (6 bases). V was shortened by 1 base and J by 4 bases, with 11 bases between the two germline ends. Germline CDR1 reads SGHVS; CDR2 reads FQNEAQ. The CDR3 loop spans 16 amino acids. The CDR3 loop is CASSLGGVSGANVLTF. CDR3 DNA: TGTGCCAGCAGCTTAGGGGGGGTCTCCGGGGCCAACGTCCTGACTTTC. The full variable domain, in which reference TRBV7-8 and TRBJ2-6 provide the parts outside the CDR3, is GAGVSQSPRYKVAKRGQDVALRCDPISGHVSLFWYQQALGQGPEFLTYFQNEAQLDKSGLPSDRFFAERPEGSVSTLKIQRTQQEDSAVYLCASSLGGVSGANVLTFGAGSRLTVL.

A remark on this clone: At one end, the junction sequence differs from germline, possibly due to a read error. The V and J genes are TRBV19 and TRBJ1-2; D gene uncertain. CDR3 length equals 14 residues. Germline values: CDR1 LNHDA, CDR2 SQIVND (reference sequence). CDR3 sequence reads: CASRAPGSLYGCTF. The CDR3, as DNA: TGTGCCAGTAGGGCCCCAGGCAGCCTCTATGGCTGCACCTTC.

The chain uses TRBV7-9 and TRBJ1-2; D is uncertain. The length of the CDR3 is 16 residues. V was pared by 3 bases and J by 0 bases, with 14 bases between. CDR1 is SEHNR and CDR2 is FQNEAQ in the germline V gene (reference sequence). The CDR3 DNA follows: TGTGCCAGCAGCTTTCATCCGACCGGGACTAACTATGGCTACACCTTC. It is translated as CASSFHPTGTNYGYTF.

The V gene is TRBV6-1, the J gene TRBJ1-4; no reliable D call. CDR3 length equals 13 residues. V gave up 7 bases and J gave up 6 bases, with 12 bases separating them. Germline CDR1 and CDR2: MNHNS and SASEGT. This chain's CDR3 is CASTGLEYEKLFF. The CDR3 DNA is TGTGCCAGCACTGGACTGGAGTATGAAAAACTGTTTTTT.

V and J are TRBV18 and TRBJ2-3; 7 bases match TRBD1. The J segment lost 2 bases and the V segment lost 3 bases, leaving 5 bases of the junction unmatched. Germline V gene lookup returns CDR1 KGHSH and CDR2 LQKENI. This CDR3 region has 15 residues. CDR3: CASSPGTAITDTQYF. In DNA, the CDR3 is TGTGCCAGCTCACCTGGGACAGCCATCACAGATACGCAGTATTTT. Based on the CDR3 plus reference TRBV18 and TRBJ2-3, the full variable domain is NAGVMQNPRHLVRRRGQEARLRCSPMKGHSHVYWYRQLPEEGLKFMVYLQKENIIDESGMPKERFSAEFPKEGPSILRIQQVVRGDSAAYFCASSPGTAITDTQYFGPGTRLTVL.

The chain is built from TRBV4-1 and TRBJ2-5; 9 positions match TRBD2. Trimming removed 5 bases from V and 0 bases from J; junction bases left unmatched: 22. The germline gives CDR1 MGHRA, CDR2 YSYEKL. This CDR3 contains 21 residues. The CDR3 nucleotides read TGCGCCAGCAGCGCGACTCTACCCATTAGCGGGAGCGGTGGGTACCAAGAGACCCAGTACTTC. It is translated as CASSATLPISGSGGYQETQYF.

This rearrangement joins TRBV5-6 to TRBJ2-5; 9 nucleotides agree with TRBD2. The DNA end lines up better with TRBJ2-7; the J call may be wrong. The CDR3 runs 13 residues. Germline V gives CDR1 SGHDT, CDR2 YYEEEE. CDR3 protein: CASSLASGNEQYF. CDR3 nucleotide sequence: TGTGCCAGCAGCTTGGCTAGCGGGAACGAGCAGTACTTC.

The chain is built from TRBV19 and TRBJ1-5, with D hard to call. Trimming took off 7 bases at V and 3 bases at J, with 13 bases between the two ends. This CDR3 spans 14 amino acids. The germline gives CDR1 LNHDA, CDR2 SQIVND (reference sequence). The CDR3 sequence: CASTGGVLNQPQHF. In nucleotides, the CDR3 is TGTGCCAGTACCGGCGGGGTCCTCAATCAGCCCCAGCATTTT.